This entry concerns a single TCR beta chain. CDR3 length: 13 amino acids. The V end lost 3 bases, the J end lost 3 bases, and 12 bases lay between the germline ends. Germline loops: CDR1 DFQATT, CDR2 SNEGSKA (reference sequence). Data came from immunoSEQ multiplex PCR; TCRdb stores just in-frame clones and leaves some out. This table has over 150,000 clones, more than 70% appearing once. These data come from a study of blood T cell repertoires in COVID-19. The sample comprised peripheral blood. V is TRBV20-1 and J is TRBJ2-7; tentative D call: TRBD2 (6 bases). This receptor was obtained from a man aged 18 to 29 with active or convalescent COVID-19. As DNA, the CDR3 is TGCAGTGCTAGTTCCGGGGGATTCTACGAGCAGTACTTC. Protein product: CSASSGGFYEQYF.